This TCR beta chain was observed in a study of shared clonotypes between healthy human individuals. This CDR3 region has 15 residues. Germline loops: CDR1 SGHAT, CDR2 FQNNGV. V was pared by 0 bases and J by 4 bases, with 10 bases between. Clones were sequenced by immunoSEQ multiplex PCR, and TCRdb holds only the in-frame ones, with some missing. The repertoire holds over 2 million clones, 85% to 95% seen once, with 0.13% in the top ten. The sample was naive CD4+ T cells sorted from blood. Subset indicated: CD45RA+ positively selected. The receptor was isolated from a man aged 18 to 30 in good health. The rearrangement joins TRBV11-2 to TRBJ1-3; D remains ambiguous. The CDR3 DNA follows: TGTGCCAGCAGCTTAGATGCGGCACCCGGAAACACCATATATTTT. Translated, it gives CASSLDAAPGNTIYF.